The T cell receptor beta chain under discussion was sequenced for a study of regulatory T cells in long-lasting Graves disease. About this clonotype: Its matching antigen is unknown.

The time point: newly diagnosed GD, antithyroid drugs for less than 3 months. Construction of the TCR library relied on RNA isolated from PBMCs. Study observations and caveats: Clonotypes that were public and shared totalled a few thousand in persistent patients versus 750 to 1,000 in new patients.

The CDR3 totals 14 residues. Germline V gives CDR1 DFQATT, CDR2 SNEGSKA (reference sequence). Building of the TCR beta libraries involved iRepertoire HTBI primers and Arm-PCR of CDR3 regions. TCRdb passed the multiplex PCR reads through MiXCR, listing each CDR3 protein once. The data show roughly 560,000 distinct CDR3 sequences, roughly 16% seen once. These data were likewise used in another study, on T cells in Graves' hyperthyroidism and ophthalmopathy.

This chain links TRBV20-1 with TRBJ2-5, with TRBD2 matching 9 bases. The last part of the DNA fits TRBJ2-1 better; the J call may be wrong. The sample here was peripheral blood mononuclear cells (PBMCs), taken at new diagnosis, from a patient treated with antithyroid drugs. This clonotype was sampled from a middle-aged woman with Graves disease. The DNA of the CDR3 is TGCAGTGTTTTCGTCACGGGACTAGCAAATGAGCAGTTCTTC. This sequence encodes CSVFVTGLANEQFF.